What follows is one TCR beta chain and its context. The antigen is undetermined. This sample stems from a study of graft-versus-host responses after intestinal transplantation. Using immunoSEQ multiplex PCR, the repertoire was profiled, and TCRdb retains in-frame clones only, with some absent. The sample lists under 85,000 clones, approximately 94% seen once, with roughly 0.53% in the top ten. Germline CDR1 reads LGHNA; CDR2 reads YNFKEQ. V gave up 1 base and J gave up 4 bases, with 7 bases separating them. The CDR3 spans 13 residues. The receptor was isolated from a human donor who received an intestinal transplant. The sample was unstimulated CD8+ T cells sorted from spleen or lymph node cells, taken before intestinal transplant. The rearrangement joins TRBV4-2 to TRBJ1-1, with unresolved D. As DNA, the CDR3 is TGTGCCAGCAGCCAAGGGACGGTCACTGAAGCTTTCTTT. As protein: CASSQGTVTEAFF.